The 28 T cell receptor beta chains listed next were all sequenced from one sample in a study of Ad26.COV2.S vaccination and SARS-CoV-2 variants. Using immunoSEQ multiplex PCR, the repertoire was profiled, and TCRdb retains in-frame clones only, with some absent. In the table there are 440,000 or so clones, about 90% of which are singletons. The treatment was: some 20 received Ad26.COV2.S at low or high dose, single or two shots; about five received placebo; per-sample allocation not given. Repertoires come from day 63 after the first vaccine or placebo injection. The sample consisted of peripheral blood, taken in a trial of Ad26.COV2.S vaccine versus placebo. Receptors were obtained from a person between 18 and 65 years old who received the Ad26.COV2.S COVID-19 vaccine or a placebo.

The chain employs TRBV6-2 or TRBV6-3 and TRBJ2-1; 10 nucleotides line up with TRBD2. Germline CDR1 is MNHEY and CDR2 is SVGEGT. There are 15 residues in the CDR3. V was pared by 2 bases and J by 8 bases, with 6 bases of the junction left unmatched. The CDR3 reads CASSYPGLAYYEQFF. The CDR3 region has the DNA TGTGCCAGCAGTTACCCGGGACTAGCGTACTATGAGCAGTTCTTC.

The chain uses TRBV28 and TRBJ2-5; no firm D call. The V end was cut by 1 base, the J end by 2 bases, with 5 bases between. This CDR3 spans 13 amino acids. Germline V gene sequence: CDR1 MDHEN, CDR2 SYDVKM. The CDR3 loop reads CASSLSVQETQYF. The CDR3 DNA is TGTGCCAGCAGTTTATCAGTTCAAGAGACCCAGTACTTC.

The CDR3 region is CASSDTDYRVLVWLAGAIEQFF. The CDR3, as DNA: TGTGCCAGCAGTGACACAGATTACAGGGTTTTAGTTTGGCTAGCGGGAGCAATTGAGCAGTTCTTC. This sequence joins TRBV6-4 and TRBJ2-1, with 10 positions matching TRBD2. The V gene end was trimmed by 2 bases and the J gene end by 9 bases; junction bases not matched to a gene: 28. The CDR3 length is 22 residues. The germline V gene has CDR1 MRHNA and CDR2 SNTAGT.

The chain joins TRBV29-1 to TRBJ1-1; D is ambiguous. Germline lookup yields CDR1 SQVTM and CDR2 ANQGSEA. The CDR3 covers 11 residues. Trimming removed 4 bases at V and 4 bases at J, with 7 bases between. The CDR3 DNA reads as TGCAGCGTTGGGGCGACCACTGAAGCTTTCTTT. Translation gives CSVGATTEAFF. The complete variable domain, with remaining parts taken from reference TRBV29-1 and TRBJ1-1, reads SAVISQKPSRDICQRGTSLTIQCQVDSQVTMMFWYRQQPGQSLTLIATANQGSEATYESGFVIDKFPISRPNLTFSTLTVSNMSPEDSSIYLCSVGATTEAFFGQGTRLTVV.

The CDR3, as DNA: TGTGCCAGCAGGGTCTCTGGGCGGGAGCTCTACGAGCAGTACTTC. This codes for CASRVSGRELYEQYF. The rearrangement links TRBV28 to TRBJ2-7, with TRBD2 matching 7 bases. The CDR3 is 15 residues long. Germline CDR1 and CDR2: MDHEN and SYDVKM. Trimming took 6 bases from V and 3 from J; bases not matched to a gene: 11.

The rearrangement uses TRBV27 and TRBJ2-1; D unresolved. The CDR3 totals 15 residues. Germline-derived CDR1 and CDR2 are MNHEY and SMNVEV (reference sequence). V was trimmed by 2 bases and J by 0 bases, leaving 8 bases between them. CDR3 nucleotide sequence: TGTGCCAGCAGTTTACTAACGAGCTCCTACAATGAGCAGTTCTTC. Amino acids: CASSLLTSSYNEQFF.

The chain joins TRBV27 to TRBJ2-3, with a weak D call TRBD2 (5 bases). CDR1 is MNHEY, CDR2 SMNVEV, per germline (reference sequence). The V gene lost 8 bases and the J gene lost 4 bases, with 13 bases spanning the gap. This CDR3 is 13 amino acids long. CDR3 residues: CASEGMGSDTQYF. CDR3 coding DNA: TGTGCCAGCGAGGGAATGGGCTCAGATACGCAGTATTTT.

The chain recombines TRBV10-3 with TRBJ1-1; 8 positions agree with TRBD1. The CDR3 totals 14 residues. J gave up 1 base and V 4 bases, and 2 bases lay outside the gene matches. CDR1 and CDR2 from the germline V gene are ENHRY and SYGVKD. The CDR3 loop reads CAISAGTGNTEAFF. The CDR3 region has the DNA TGTGCCATCAGTGCCGGGACAGGGAACACTGAAGCTTTCTTT.

V and J are TRBV4-2 and TRBJ2-2; D remains unclear. V was clipped by 0 bases and J by 5 bases, with 10 bases between them. Germline CDR1 is LGHNA and CDR2 is YNFKEQ. The CDR3 is 15 amino acids. The CDR3 reads CASSQEVSPTGELFF. The CDR3 DNA is TGTGCCAGCAGCCAAGAAGTGAGCCCTACCGGGGAGCTGTTTTTT.

The chain joins TRBV21-1 to TRBJ2-7; TRBD2 is the table's D call and was not checked against the DNA. TRBV21-1 is classified as a pseudogene. This CDR3 has 14 amino acids. The CDR3 region is CASSKEAGGGEQYF. CDR3 DNA sequence: TGTGCCAGCAGCAAAGAAGCGGGAGGGGGCGAGCAGTACTTC.

CDR3 loop: CASSKGRNTGELFF. As DNA, the CDR3 is TGTGCCAGCTCGAAGGGCCGGAACACCGGGGAGCTGTTTTTT. This chain joins TRBV9 and TRBJ2-2; D unclear. Germline CDR1 and CDR2: SGDLS and YYNGEE. The CDR3 runs to 14 residues. The V gene lost 7 bases and the J gene lost 1 base, with 11 bases spanning the gap.

The chain joins TRBV11-2 to TRBJ2-7; 12 bases are shared with TRBD2. The CDR3 is made up of 17 amino acids. Trimming cost V 1 base and J 3 bases; bases outside gene matches: 7. CDR1 and CDR2 (germline): SGHAT, FQNNGV. The CDR3 protein is CASSLGAGTSGYYEQYF. CDR3 nucleotide sequence: TGTGCCAGCAGCTTAGGTGCCGGGACTAGCGGGTACTACGAGCAGTACTTC.

V usage is TRBV30 and J usage is TRBJ1-1; the match to TRBD1 covers 7 bases. CDR3 length equals 14 residues. Germline V gives CDR1 GTSNPN, CDR2 SVGIG (reference sequence). J lost 1 base, V lost 2 bases, and 4 bases had no gene match. CDR3 loop: CAWSWRGQNTEAFF. The CDR3 DNA reads TGTGCCTGGAGTTGGAGGGGGCAGAACACTGAAGCTTTCTTT. Supplemented by reference TRBV30 and TRBJ1-1, the full variable domain reads SQTIHQWPATLVQPVGSPLSLECTVEGTSNPNLYWYRQAAGRGLQLLFYSVGIGQISSEVPQNLSASRPQDRQFILSSKKLLLSDSGFYLCAWSWRGQNTEAFFGQGTRLTVV.

The chain recombines TRBV11-3 with TRBJ2-1, with D unresolved. The CDR3 is 13 amino acids. The V end was cut by 0 bases, the J end by 4 bases, with 4 bases between. The germline V gene encodes CDR1 SGHNT and CDR2 YENEEA. Written as DNA, the CDR3 is TGTGCCAGCAGCTTAGACAGGTACAATGAGCAGTTCTTC. This sequence encodes CASSLDRYNEQFF. The variable domain in full, completed from reference TRBV11-3 and TRBJ2-1, reads EAGVVQSPRYKIIEKKQPVAFWCNPISGHNTLYWYLQNLGQGPELLIRYENEEAVDDSQLPKDRFSAERLKGVDSTLKIQPAELGDSAVYLCASSLDRYNEQFFGPGTRLTVL.

A note on this clone: Other nucleotide sequences from this sample produce the same CDR3. The CDR3: CASSRRYEQYF. In nucleotides, the CDR3 is TGTGCCAGCAGTCGGCGTTACGAGCAGTACTTC. The J gene is TRBJ2-7, the V gene TRBV6-2 or TRBV6-3; D unresolved. The CDR3 is made up of 11 amino acids. V was shortened by 5 bases and J by 4 bases, with 6 bases between the two germline ends. Germline CDR1 is MNHEY and CDR2 is SVGEGT.

This rearrangement joins TRBV19 to TRBJ1-1; 8 bases line up with TRBD1. Germline V gives CDR1 LNHDA, CDR2 SQIVND (reference sequence). CDR3 length: 14 amino acids. J lost 1 base, V lost 6 bases, and 4 bases had no gene match. The CDR3 loop is CASSHGTGNTEAFF. CDR3 sequence (DNA): TGTGCCAGTAGCCACGGGACAGGGAACACTGAAGCTTTCTTT.

The CDR3 DNA is TGCAGCGTTGATACTTCAGGGGGTGCCTACGAGCAGTACTTC. This sequence encodes CSVDTSGGAYEQYF. This chain links TRBV29-1 with TRBJ2-7; 7 bases agree with TRBD1. The CDR3 extends over 14 amino acids. From germline, CDR1 is SQVTM and CDR2 ANQGSEA. V shed 3 bases, J shed 2 bases, and the junction held 7 bases outside the gene matches.

Comment on this clone: The sample has other DNA sequences that encode this CDR3 too. The rearrangement uses TRBV7-8 and TRBJ2-2; D remains ambiguous. This CDR3 region has 13 residues. Trimming left V 1 base short and J 5 bases short, with 5 bases between. CDR1 is SGHVS, CDR2 FQNEAQ, per germline. The CDR3 sequence: CASSLGRTGELFF. The CDR3 DNA sequence: TGTGCCAGCAGCTTAGGACGGACCGGGGAGCTGTTTTTT.

The gene calls are TRBV7-2 and TRBJ2-7; possibly TRBD2 for D (5 bases). Germline V lookup: CDR1 SGHTA, CDR2 FQGNSA. The CDR3 is 15 amino acids. Deletions cut 6 bases from V and 0 bases from J, with 15 bases between. In DNA, the CDR3 is TGTGCCAGCAGTCCTGGACTGACGACCTCCTACGAGCAGTACTTC. Translation: CASSPGLTTSYEQYF.

This clone was seen a handful of times. The V gene is TRBV14, the J gene TRBJ2-2; the match to TRBD2 covers 11 bases. Germline assignment: CDR1 SGHDN and CDR2 FVKESK. The CDR3 length is 16 residues. Germline trimming cut 4 bases from V and 4 bases from J; bases unmatched to any gene: 5. The CDR3 nucleotides read TGTGCCAGCAGCCGACTTAGCGGGAGGGGCACCGGGGAGCTGTTTTTT. Translated, it gives CASSRLSGRGTGELFF.

This sequence joins TRBV6-5 and TRBJ2-2; the match to TRBD2 covers 9 bases. The J segment lost 4 bases and the V segment lost 6 bases, leaving 3 bases of the junction unmatched. This CDR3 is built from 14 residues. From germline, CDR1 is MNHEY and CDR2 SVGAGI. This chain's CDR3 is CASSGLASTGELFF. CDR3 sequence (DNA): TGTGCCAGCAGCGGACTAGCGAGCACCGGGGAGCTGTTTTTT.

This rearrangement joins TRBV28 to TRBJ2-1; TRBD1 matches 7 bases. V lost 3 bases and J lost 7; bases outside the gene matches: 12. Germline values: CDR1 MDHEN, CDR2 SYDVKM. This CDR3 has 16 amino acids. CDR3 sequence reads: CASSFPTGNKGNEQFF. CDR3 DNA sequence: TGTGCCAGCAGTTTTCCGACAGGGAATAAGGGGAATGAGCAGTTCTTC.

This clone was seen a single time. The V gene is TRBV6-2 or TRBV6-3, the J gene TRBJ2-7; 13 bases match TRBD2. The V gene's germline CDR1 is MNHEY and CDR2 SVGEGT. Germline trimming cut 2 bases from V and 6 bases from J; bases unmatched to any gene: 7. CDR3 size: 16 residues. CDR3 protein: CASSYPGLAGVLEQYF. In DNA, the CDR3 is TGTGCCAGCAGTTACCCCGGACTAGCGGGAGTCCTCGAGCAGTACTTC.

The chain is built from TRBV10-3 and TRBJ2-7; 10 positions match TRBD1. The CDR3 consists of 16 residues. After removal of 6 bases from V and 2 bases from J, the junction contained 10 bases not matched to a gene. The germline V gene has CDR1 ENHRY and CDR2 SYGVKD. The CDR3 loop reads CAISPSGQGKPYEQYF. The DNA for the CDR3 is TGTGCCATCAGCCCGTCGGGACAGGGGAAACCCTACGAGCAGTACTTC.

V usage is TRBV5-6 and J usage is TRBJ2-3, with 9 nucleotides matching TRBD1. The CDR3 length is 16 residues. Trimming removed 2 bases from V and 4 bases from J; junction bases left unmatched: 8. Germline assignment: CDR1 SGHDT and CDR2 YYEEEE. CDR3 nucleotide sequence: TGTGCCAGCAGCTTAAGGACAGGGGTGGTGCCAGATACGCAGTATTTT. Protein: CASSLRTGVVPDTQYF.

The rearrangement links TRBV9 to TRBJ1-1; no firm D call. The germline V gene has CDR1 SGDLS and CDR2 YYNGEE. The V end was cut by 4 bases, the J end by 6 bases, with 16 bases between. The CDR3 runs 14 residues. The CDR3 nucleotides read TGTGCCAGCAGCTTCGGACTCATGATCTCTGAAGCTTTCTTT. Protein sequence: CASSFGLMISEAFF.

The CDR3 DNA follows: TGTGCCAGCAGCTTAGGGACAGGCAGCAGCACAGATACGCAGTATTTT. Its translation: CASSLGTGSSTDTQYF. The J gene is TRBJ2-3, the V gene TRBV7-6, with 7 bases aligning to TRBD1. CDR1 is SGHVS, CDR2 FNYEAQ, per germline. V lost 1 base to trimming and J lost 0 bases; unmatched junction nucleotides: 4. This CDR3 spans 16 amino acids.

J is TRBJ1-5 and V is TRBV28, with D possibly being TRBD1 (5 bases). The ends were cut back, 2 bases at V and 2 bases at J, with 13 bases in the middle. The CDR3 length is 16 residues. Germline V gene lookup returns CDR1 MDHEN and CDR2 SYDVKM. CDR3 amino acids: CASSLLGLRGNQPQHF. The CDR3 DNA is TGTGCCAGCAGTTTACTGGGGCTTCGTGGCAATCAGCCCCAGCATTTT.